This T cell receptor (beta chain) was observed in a study of pediatric ulcerative colitis. Findings of the study overall: Blood samples from a couple of patients yielded substantially fewer templates and were excluded from blood-rectal overlap analysis. Blood-rectal clonal overlap within each person was significantly higher in ulcerative colitis patients than controls.

In regard to this clone: Antigen specificity is unknown.

Deletions cut 1 base from V and 4 bases from J, with 12 bases between. The CDR3 sequence is 15 residues long. Looked up from germline, CDR1 is SGHRS and CDR2 is YFSETQ. One to two pinch biopsies were taken from the rectum during colonoscopy. The survey-level immunoSEQ assay was used. Assay: immunoSEQ multiplex PCR; the TCRdb copy retains only in-frame clones and omits some. The sample comprises approximately 37,000 clones, 75% of which are singletons, and 8.6% rests with the top ten. Sequencing was done on a sample of gut tissue. This TCR came from a boy younger than 18 with severe ulcerative colitis. The V and J genes are TRBV5-1 and TRBJ1-5; D is unclear. CDR3 sequence: CASSLMGNRNQPQHF. CDR3 sequence (DNA): TGCGCCAGCAGCTTGATGGGGAATAGGAATCAGCCCCAGCATTTT.